Presented here are 14 T cell receptor beta chains from one specimen sequenced in a study of T cells expressing NK-cell markers. TCRdb reprocessed the 5' RACE reads and keeps a single row for each CDR3 protein, giving no DNA. This sample's table has 500,000 to 700,000 distinct CDR3 sequences. The material sequenced was blood T cells: a sorted CD56 or NKG2C T cell subset, CD4+ or CD8+ T cells, or bulk PBMC T cells (not recorded which). These receptor sequences come from a man between 18 and 29 years old in good health.

The chain uses TRBV7-9 and TRBJ1-2; the D gene TCRdb calls, TRBD1, cannot be checked with no DNA. The CDR3 has 16 amino acids. Germline CDR1 is SEHNR and CDR2 is FQNEAQ (reference sequence). CDR3 loop: CASSLNRATGNYGYTF.

This CDR3 reads CASSQAWGLAADEQFF. The chain joins TRBV4-2 to TRBJ2-1; TCRdb names TRBD2, which stays unverified in the absence of DNA. This CDR3 has 16 amino acids. Looked up from germline, CDR1 is LGHNA and CDR2 is YNFKEQ.

This chain uses TRBV7-6 with TRBJ1-1. Germline assignment: CDR1 SGHVS and CDR2 FNYEAQ. The CDR3 runs to 15 residues. The CDR3 protein is CASSQISGLNTEAFF.

This chain links TRBV20-1 with TRBJ2-2; TCRdb picks TRBD2, but there is no DNA to check that call. CDR1 is DFQATT and CDR2 is SNEGSKA in the germline V gene (reference sequence). The CDR3 totals 16 residues. The CDR3 reads CSASSSGSGNTGELFF.

V gene TRBV29-1 combines with J gene TRBJ1-1; TCRdb's assignment of TRBD1 cannot be checked, as there is no DNA. There are 15 residues in the CDR3. Germline V gene sequence: CDR1 SQVTM, CDR2 ANQGSEA. The CDR3 sequence: CSVEVAQGANTEAFF.

The chain combines TRBV25-1 with TRBJ2-7; there is no DNA to check the TCRdb D call of TRBD1. In germline, CDR1 is MGHDK, CDR2 SYGVNS. CDR3 length equals 14 residues. The CDR3 loop reads CASSETGANYEQYF.

The chain uses TRBV29-1 and TRBJ2-3; the D call from TCRdb, TRBD2, cannot be confirmed without DNA. Germline CDR1 SQVTM, CDR2 ANQGSEA. CDR3 length: 14 residues. This CDR3 is CSDLLCDYTDTQYF.

The chain is built from TRBV18 and TRBJ2-1; TCRdb outputs TRBD2, but without DNA this stays unchecked. This CDR3 is built from 12 residues. Germline values: CDR1 KGHSH, CDR2 LQKENI. The CDR3 here is CASSLTSYEQFF.

The CDR3 loop reads CASSLFGQGLPGANVLTF. The V call is TRBV7-6, the J call TRBJ2-6; TCRdb returns TRBD1, unconfirmable since there is no DNA. The V gene's germline CDR1 is SGHVS and CDR2 FNYEAQ. The CDR3 is 18 amino acids.

The chain has TRBV15 and TRBJ2-2; with no DNA, the TCRdb D assignment of TRBD1 cannot be verified. Germline values: CDR1 LNHNV, CDR2 YYDKDF (reference sequence). The CDR3 totals 17 residues. The CDR3 loop reads CATSSAQGVLVTGELFF.

The chain carries TRBV14 and TRBJ2-5; there is no DNA to check the TCRdb D call of TRBD2. The CDR3 covers 16 residues. Germline CDR1 SGHDN, CDR2 FVKESK. CDR3 residues: CASSQGLAVYQETQYF.

This chain uses TRBV10-3 with TRBJ1-5; TCRdb designates TRBD1, a call that cannot be tested without DNA. The CDR3 is made up of 15 amino acids. CDR1 is ENHRY, CDR2 SYGVKD, per germline. The CDR3 loop reads CAIRSGQGRNQPQHF.

The chain is built from TRBV7-8 and TRBJ2-5; the D gene TCRdb calls, TRBD2, cannot be checked with no DNA. The CDR3 length is 15 residues. Germline assignment: CDR1 SGHVS and CDR2 FQNEAQ. CDR3 in amino acids: CASSLDFREGETQYF.

V and J are TRBV6-2 or TRBV6-3 and TRBJ2-3; TCRdb outputs TRBD2, but without DNA this stays unchecked. The CDR3 totals 17 residues. In germline, CDR1 is MNHEY, CDR2 SVGEGT. CDR3 region: CASSYSLASGYTDTQYF.